This TCR beta chain was sequenced during a study of cytomegalovirus exposure and HLA in healthy donors (dated by TCRdb to between 2016 and 2019). With respect to the entire study: An earlier analysis of several hundred of the donors reported 276 Gb of sequence data and 95 million to 120 million unique TCR beta sequences obtained from about 170 million T cells. The study combined high-throughput TCR immunosequencing, statistical association of individual TCRs with disease status, and machine learning to predict cytomegalovirus infection status. Of the 300 to 500 genotyped donors, 80% to 90% were placed in the genetic ancestry cluster associated with self-reported Caucasian donors. About 300 gigabases of sequencing data and around 85 million unique TCR sequences made up an early release that covered 500 to 700 HLA-typed donors. The study aimed to test whether cataloging public T cell receptors could reveal signatures of past pathogen exposure. Every repertoire in the discovery cohort had been generated on one and the same sequencing platform. Rather than drawing on any new phenotypic data, the later analysis identified candidate immune exposures from TCR beta sequences and the way those sequences occurred across donors. The study used immunosequencing to profile the T cell repertoires of approximately 630 subjects and linked those repertoires to cytomegalovirus serostatus. The number of typed donors differed by locus: about 620-630 for A, B, C, DRB1 and DQB1; 500 to 550 for DQA1; 606 for DPA1; and around 490 for DPB1. About five DR-DQ haplotypes were treated as single units for association and clustering because of strong linkage in the cohort. To decide whether each TCR beta V gene segment behaved as functional or pseudogenic, an earlier analysis of 587 of the donors relied on high-throughput TCR beta sequencing. Donor age, sex, ethnicity and CMV serostatus were compiled together with the repertoire data. In a later analysis, previously published TCR beta repertoires from more than 500 donors were re-analyzed and high-resolution HLA genotyping was added so that TCR occurrence patterns could be studied. In a later genetic analysis, genome-wide SNP genotypes for about 55% of the roughly 700 donors were used, and that subset was treated as a discovery cohort. A separate validation cohort of roughly 120 different subjects was used in addition to the roughly 620-subject first cohort. Among about 400 genotyped donors of the cohort, an average of approximately 240,000 unique TCR beta nucleotide sequences was sequenced per donor, of which approximately 18% were non-productive. Class I and class II HLA loci were covered by the typing at four-digit resolution. The paper's findings and limits, for the study overall: Immune exposure information for the cohort was limited to CMV serostatus. Across donors, most TCR sequences were observed very rarely, whereas some public TCRs were present in many individuals. Assigning TCR associations to individual alleles was difficult when HLA alleles, especially DR and DQ, strongly co-occurred. Broadly in line with IMGT annotations, most TCR beta V segments showed up in productive rearrangements about 87% or about 30% of the time in an earlier analysis of 450 to 600 of the donors. A later genetic analysis associated a missense DCLRE1C variant with V-gene and J-gene trimming of TCR beta chains, and an independent cohort replicated the association. Because counts were too low, seventeen rarely observed V segments, including chromosome 9 orphons, were left out of the earlier analysis of 500 to 750 of the donors. Sequencing depth was assumed to be roughly uniform across donors in the presence/absence analyses, though that assumption may not hold. In a later analysis, the rate of TCR association differed among HLA loci, with DRB1 alleles having the most associated TCRs and HLA-C alleles having the fewest. In the study, 150 to 200 TCR beta chains were listed as associated with cytomegalovirus. The authors suggested that the approach could potentially be extended to other disease states and immunological phenotypes. In a later genetic analysis, fewer N-insertions in productive TCRs were reported among donors in an Asian-associated ancestry cluster than the approximately 710-donor mean. A further reported finding was that TCR beta sequences accurately predicted the HLA-A and HLA-B alleles for most subjects in the first cohort. Three of the identified cytomegalovirus-associated TCR beta chains were confirmed in vitro to be specific for cytomegalovirus antigens. The classifier was reported to diagnose cytomegalovirus status with high specificity and sensitivity in both the original and validation cohorts. Because the 87-base-pair reads could not distinguish some IMGT-functional V segments, including TRBV6-2 and TRBV6-3, those segments were excluded. Specific HLA alleles were associated with 15,000 to 20,000 TCR beta sequences at a false discovery rate of 0.05 in a later analysis. In this cohort, only TCR beta chains were sequenced, and detectable features were limited by the absence of alpha or paired-chain data. In a later analysis, most CMV-associated TCR beta chains were found to appear HLA-restricted, with HLA associations seemingly driven largely by CMV exposure. A cluster of highly shared sequence variants was judged likely to be a technical artifact of the sequencing pipeline. Because some donors lacked HLA typing at each locus, the association tests relied only on the typed subset. Correlated functional status among segregating V segments might reflect linkage disequilibrium, but an unknown experimental factor could not be ruled out. A later analysis reported that several top co-occurrence clusters appeared linked to parvovirus B19, influenza, CMV and Epstein-Barr virus. A later analysis found that HLA-associated TCR beta chains were more clonally expanded and had lower generation probabilities than equally common non-associated chains.

From its cysteine to its phenylalanine, the CDR3 spans 16 amino acids. Only the CDR3 region is kept as DNA, spanning 48 bases read in frame from base 1. Trimming takes 10 bases off V and 5 bases off J; junction bases not matched to a gene: 16. According to the germline V gene (reference sequence), CDR1 reads LNHDA and CDR2 reads SQIVND. The table lists this clone with a count of one. Its specific antigen is unknown. Within one base of it there is no much larger clone, and no base qualities were kept. The cohort comprised 550 to 700 healthy bone marrow donors. At the time of sampling, all cohort members were nominally healthy, though unrecorded immune exposures were likely present. The donor was CMV seronegative and was included in the group of 352 seronegative cohort members. Every donor gave a peripheral blood sample, and the peripheral blood mononuclear cells from that sample were used for TCR beta sequencing. The Qiagen DNeasy Blood Extraction Kit was used to extract genomic DNA from the blood cell samples.

Libraries were built with the immunoSEQ multiplex PCR assay. For the multiplex PCR, a mixture combining 60 forward primers for TCR Vbeta segments and 13 reverse primers for TCR Jbeta segments was used. Amplification of the CDR3 region of rearranged TCR beta genes was performed with a multiplex PCR assay on genomic DNA. The amplified TCR beta libraries were sequenced on the Illumina HiSeq System as 87-base-pair reads. The paper's data handling went like this. A later analysis counted 65 million to 90 million unique TCR beta chains across the 690 or so repertoires, and about 10 million of these chains were shared by at least two donors. A nearest-neighbor algorithm error-corrected the raw reads and collapsed the reads into unique sequences, merging closely related sequences to remove PCR and sequencing errors. To assign V, D and J gene segments, CDR3 sequences were aligned to IMGT reference sequences. For a sequence to be retained, at least a six-nucleotide match to both a V gene segment and a J gene segment was required. Rearrangements were classified as productive when the CDR3 lacked stop codons and remained in frame with V and J, and all other rearrangements were classified as non-productive. CDR3 was defined according to IMGT convention as the region running from the second conserved V-encoded cysteine to the conserved J-encoded phenylalanine. Sequences without an unambiguous match to a single V gene segment were excluded from the earlier analysis of about 630 of the donors. In an earlier analysis of a few hundred of the donors, a V segment was called functional when productive rearrangements were above 56.7%, and segregating when the standard deviation between donors exceeded 5%. To diagnose cytomegalovirus status from the catalog of TCR beta chain sequences, a statistical classification framework was built. In a later analysis, TCR nucleotide sequences were compared against IMGT/GENE-DB human TR gene sequences so that V and J genes could be assigned. Using the TCRdist pipeline, a later analysis assigned CDR3 sequences along with most-parsimonious VDJ recombination scenarios. In a later analysis, each TCR beta chain was defined by its CDR3 amino acid sequence together with its V-gene family, and reads lacking a unique V-gene family were excluded. A later analysis removed 500 to 600 highly shared, low-generation-probability nucleotide sequences to deal with suspected cross-contamination and a sequencing artifact. In a later analysis, a clonal expansion index for each public chain was calculated from normalized within-repertoire ranks of inferred template counts. In a later analysis, generation probabilities were computed using a VDJ recombination model fitted to out-of-frame rearrangements, and the results were checked against IGoR. Hypergeometric tests were used in a later analysis to score TCR-TCR, TCR-HLA and TCR-CMV co-occurrence, with a repertoire-size bias correction applied to the TCR pairs. To estimate false discovery rates, a later analysis permuted the HLA or CMV assignments 20 times. A later analysis grouped co-occurring TCRs with DBSCAN, adding TCRdist sequence similarity when clustering within HLA-allele-positive subsets. For co-occurrence clustering, repertoires with fewer than 30,000 or more than 120,000 public chains were excluded, along with roughly five repertoires with anomalous nucleotide sharing. TCRdb mirrors the immuneACCESS table, restricted to in-frame sequences. Some clones are absent from its copies; in checked studies, under half trace to an unresolved V gene, and the reason for the others is unknown. Clone size and V and J calls were adopted from that table, with D and trimming inferred from the DNA. The sample includes around 170,000 clones, with 70% to 85% observed a single time. The ten biggest clones cover approximately 0.69% of the sample.

The material sequenced was PBMCs. This receptor was taken from a woman in her thirties or forties in good health and CMV-seronegative. The chain employs TRBV19 and TRBJ1-5; the central 8 bases match TRBD1. DNA sequence: TGTGCCACTTTCTCCGGACAGGGTGGGGTATATCAGCCCCAGCATTTT. This yields the protein CATFSGQGGVYQPQHF.